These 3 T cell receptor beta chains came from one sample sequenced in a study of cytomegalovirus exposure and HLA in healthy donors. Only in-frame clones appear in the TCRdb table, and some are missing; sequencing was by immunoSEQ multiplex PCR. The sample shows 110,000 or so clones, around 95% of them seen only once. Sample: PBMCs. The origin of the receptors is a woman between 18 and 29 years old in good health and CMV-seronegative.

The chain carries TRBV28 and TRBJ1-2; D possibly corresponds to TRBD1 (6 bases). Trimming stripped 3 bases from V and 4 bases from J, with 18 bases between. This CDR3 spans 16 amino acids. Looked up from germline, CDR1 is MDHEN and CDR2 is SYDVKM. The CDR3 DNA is TGTGCCAGCAGTTTCCCTACAGGGTTGGACCCCTATGGCTACACCTTC. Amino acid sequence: CASSFPTGLDPYGYTF.

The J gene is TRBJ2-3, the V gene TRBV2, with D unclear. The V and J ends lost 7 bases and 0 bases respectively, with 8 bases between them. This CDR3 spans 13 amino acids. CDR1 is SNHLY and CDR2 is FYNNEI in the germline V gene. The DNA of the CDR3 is TGTGCCAGCAAAGGCAGGAGCACAGATACGCAGTATTTT. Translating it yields CASKGRSTDTQYF.

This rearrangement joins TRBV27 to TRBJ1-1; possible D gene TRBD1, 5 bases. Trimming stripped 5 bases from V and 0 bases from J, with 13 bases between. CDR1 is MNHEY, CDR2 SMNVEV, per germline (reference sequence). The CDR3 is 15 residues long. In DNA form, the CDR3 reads TGTGCCAGCAGTGCCTACAGGCGCATGAACACTGAAGCTTTCTTT. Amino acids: CASSAYRRMNTEAFF.